This is a list of T cell receptor beta chains from one sample in a study of Tregs in tolerant kidney transplant recipients. The method was immunoSEQ multiplex PCR; TCRdb's version includes in-frame clones alone and lacks a portion of them. The data show 85,000 to 95,000 clones, about 92% seen once. The specimen was CD8+ T cells from blood. These receptors all stem from a human donor in good health. Each CDR3 is given with its conserved first and last residue. Each record gives: CDR3 protein, CDR3 DNA, V gene, J gene, clone size, D gene, CDR3 length. D genes are given only for firm matches. The size entry is marked missing in some rows and otherwise reads once, few, many or a size class.

cdr3_aa: CASSLAGATDTQYF
cdr3_nt: TGCGCCAGCAGCTTAGCGGGAGCCACAGATACGCAGTATTTT
v_call: TRBV5-1
j_call: TRBJ2-3
clone_size: NA
d_call: TRBD2
cdr3_length: 14

cdr3_aa: CSVGGGLDEQFF
cdr3_nt: TGCAGCGTGGGGGGGGGCTTAGATGAGCAGTTCTTC
v_call: TRBV29-1
j_call: TRBJ2-1
clone_size: NA
d_call: NA
cdr3_length: 12

cdr3_aa: CATSRGQSANYGYTF
cdr3_nt: TGTGCCACCAGCAGAGGACAGTCCGCTAACTATGGCTACACCTTC
v_call: TRBV15
j_call: TRBJ1-2
clone_size: NA
d_call: NA
cdr3_length: 15

cdr3_aa: CASSWTGHTEAFF
cdr3_nt: TGTGCCAGCAGCTGGACGGGACACACTGAAGCTTTCTTT
v_call: TRBV5-8
j_call: TRBJ1-1
clone_size: NA
d_call: NA
cdr3_length: 13

cdr3_aa: CASSPSQGGEQYF
cdr3_nt: TGTGCCAGCAGCCCTTCCCAGGGCGGCGAGCAGTACTTC
v_call: TRBV6-5
j_call: TRBJ2-7
clone_size: NA
d_call: NA
cdr3_length: 13

cdr3_aa: CASSSDRDSYNEQFF
cdr3_nt: TGTGCCAGCAGCTCCGACCGGGACTCTTACAATGAGCAGTTCTTC
v_call: TRBV7-3
j_call: TRBJ2-1
clone_size: NA
d_call: NA
cdr3_length: 15

cdr3_aa: CASSADGNTEAFF
cdr3_nt: TGTGCCAGTAGCGCGGACGGGAACACTGAAGCTTTCTTT
v_call: TRBV19
j_call: TRBJ1-1
clone_size: NA
d_call: NA
cdr3_length: 13

cdr3_aa: CASTQQGDTEAFF
cdr3_nt: TGCGCCAGCACCCAACAGGGGGACACTGAAGCTTTCTTT
v_call: TRBV4-1
j_call: TRBJ1-1
clone_size: NA
d_call: TRBD1
cdr3_length: 13

cdr3_aa: CASKLISGGSTDTQYF
cdr3_nt: TGTGCCAGCAAGTTGATTAGCGGGGGGTCAACAGATACGCAGTATTTT
v_call: TRBV27
j_call: TRBJ2-3
clone_size: NA
d_call: TRBD2
cdr3_length: 16

cdr3_aa: CASSPGGTQYF
cdr3_nt: TGTGCCAGCAGCCCAGGGGGCACGCAGTATTTT
v_call: TRBV11-2
j_call: TRBJ2-3
clone_size: NA
d_call: TRBD1
cdr3_length: 11

cdr3_aa: CSVEDLDGTPYNEQFF
cdr3_nt: TGCAGCGTTGAAGATCTTGATGGGACACCATACAATGAGCAGTTCTTC
v_call: TRBV29-1
j_call: TRBJ2-1
clone_size: NA
d_call: NA
cdr3_length: 16

cdr3_aa: CSVEFPGGKNIQYF
cdr3_nt: TGCAGCGTTGAATTTCCAGGAGGTAAAAACATTCAGTACTTC
v_call: TRBV29-1
j_call: TRBJ2-4
clone_size: once
d_call: NA
cdr3_length: 14

cdr3_aa: CASSEFAGDSYNEQFF
cdr3_nt: TGTGCCAGCAGTGAATTCGCGGGAGACTCCTACAATGAGCAGTTCTTC
v_call: TRBV6-1
j_call: TRBJ2-1
clone_size: once
d_call: TRBD2
cdr3_length: 16

cdr3_aa: CASSPGLAMGWETQYF
cdr3_nt: TGTGCCAGCAGCCCGGGACTAGCGATGGGGTGGGAGACCCAGTACTTC
v_call: TRBV7-9
j_call: TRBJ2-5
clone_size: NA
d_call: TRBD2
cdr3_length: 16

cdr3_aa: CASSLGRGNTEAFF
cdr3_nt: TGTGCCAGCAGTTTGGGCAGGGGGAACACTGAAGCTTTCTTT
v_call: TRBV27
j_call: TRBJ1-1
clone_size: few
d_call: NA
cdr3_length: 14

cdr3_aa: CASSWRYEQYF
cdr3_nt: TGTGCCAGTAGTTGGAGATACGAGCAGTACTTC
v_call: TRBV19
j_call: TRBJ2-7
clone_size: NA
d_call: NA
cdr3_length: 11

cdr3_aa: CASRPDRGLDIQYF
cdr3_nt: TGCGCCAGCAGACCCGACAGGGGGCTAGACATTCAGTACTTC
v_call: TRBV4-1
j_call: TRBJ2-4
clone_size: NA
d_call: TRBD1
cdr3_length: 14

cdr3_aa: CASTGLAGGISYEQYF
cdr3_nt: TGTGCCAGCACCGGACTAGCGGGGGGGATCTCCTACGAGCAGTACTTC
v_call: TRBV6-4
j_call: TRBJ2-7
clone_size: NA
d_call: TRBD2
cdr3_length: 16

cdr3_aa: CASSPGADKGQYF
cdr3_nt: TGTGCCAGCAGTCCCGGGGCTGACAAGGGCCAGTACTTC
v_call: TRBV27
j_call: TRBJ2-5
clone_size: NA
d_call: NA
cdr3_length: 13

cdr3_aa: CASSYSTPDSYEQYF
cdr3_nt: TGTGCCAGCAGTTACTCGACACCTGACTCCTACGAGCAGTACTTC
v_call: TRBV6-5
j_call: TRBJ2-7
clone_size: NA
d_call: NA
cdr3_length: 15

cdr3_aa: CASSYSTGKNTGELFF
cdr3_nt: TGTGCCAGCAGTTACTCCACAGGGAAGAACACCGGGGAGCTGTTTTTT
v_call: TRBV6-5
j_call: TRBJ2-2
clone_size: NA
d_call: NA
cdr3_length: 16

cdr3_aa: CASSLTEATGLGYTF
cdr3_nt: TGTGCCAGCAGCTTAACTGAGGCCACAGGGCTTGGCTACACCTTC
v_call: TRBV7-9
j_call: TRBJ1-2
clone_size: NA
d_call: NA
cdr3_length: 15

cdr3_aa: CATSITRVGGYGYTF
cdr3_nt: TGTGCCACCAGCATTACCCGGGTGGGGGGCTATGGCTACACCTTC
v_call: TRBV15
j_call: TRBJ1-2
clone_size: once
d_call: NA
cdr3_length: 15

cdr3_aa: CASSLRGEKLFF
cdr3_nt: TGTGCCAGCAGCTTGAGGGGTGAAAAACTGTTTTTT
v_call: TRBV5-6
j_call: TRBJ1-4
clone_size: NA
d_call: NA
cdr3_length: 12

cdr3_aa: CASWGPPYSNQPQHF
cdr3_nt: TGTGCCAGCTGGGGGCCACCTTATAGCAATCAGCCCCAGCATTTT
v_call: TRBV2
j_call: TRBJ1-5
clone_size: NA
d_call: NA
cdr3_length: 15